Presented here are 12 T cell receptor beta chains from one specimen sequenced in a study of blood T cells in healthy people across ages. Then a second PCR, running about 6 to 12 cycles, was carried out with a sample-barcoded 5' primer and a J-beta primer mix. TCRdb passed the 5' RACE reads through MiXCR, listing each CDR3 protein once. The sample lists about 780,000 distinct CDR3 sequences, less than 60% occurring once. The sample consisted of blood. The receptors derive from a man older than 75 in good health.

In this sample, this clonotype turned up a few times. CDR3 loop: CASRKSGLVDFPDTQYF. The CDR3 DNA is TGTGCCAGCAGAAAATCGGGACTAGTCGATTTTCCAGATACGCAGTATTTT. V gene TRBV6-2 or TRBV6-3 combines with J gene TRBJ2-3; 8 bases are shared with TRBD2. From germline, CDR1 is MNHEY and CDR2 SVGEGT. V shed 6 bases and J 4 bases; nucleotides not matched to a gene: 15. This CDR3 has 17 amino acids.

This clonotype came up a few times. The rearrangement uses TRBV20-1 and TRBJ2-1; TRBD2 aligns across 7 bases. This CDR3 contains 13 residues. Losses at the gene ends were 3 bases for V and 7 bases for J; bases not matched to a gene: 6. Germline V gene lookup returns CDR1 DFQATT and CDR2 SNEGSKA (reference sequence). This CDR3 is CSASWDYLNEQFF. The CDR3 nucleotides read TGCAGTGCTAGTTGGGACTATTTGAATGAGCAGTTCTTC.

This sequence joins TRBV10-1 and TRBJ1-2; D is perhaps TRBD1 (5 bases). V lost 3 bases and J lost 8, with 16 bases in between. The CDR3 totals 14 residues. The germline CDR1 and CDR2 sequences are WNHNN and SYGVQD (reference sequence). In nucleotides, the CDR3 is TGCGCCAGCAGTGAACTAACACAGGACCGAGGCTACACCTTC. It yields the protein CASSELTQDRGYTF.

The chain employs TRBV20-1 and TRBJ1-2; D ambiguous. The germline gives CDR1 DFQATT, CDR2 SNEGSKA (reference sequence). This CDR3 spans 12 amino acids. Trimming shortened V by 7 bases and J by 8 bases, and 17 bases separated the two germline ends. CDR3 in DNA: TGCAGTGGGCGAGGGCCGGAGGAAGGCTACACCTTC. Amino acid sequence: CSGRGPEEGYTF.

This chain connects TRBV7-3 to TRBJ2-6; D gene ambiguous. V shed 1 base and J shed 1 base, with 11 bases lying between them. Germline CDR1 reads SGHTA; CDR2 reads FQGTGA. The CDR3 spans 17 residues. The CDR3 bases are TGTGCCAGCAGCTTAATGGGCATTGCATCTGGGGCCAACGTCCTGACTTTC. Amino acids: CASSLMGIASGANVLTF.

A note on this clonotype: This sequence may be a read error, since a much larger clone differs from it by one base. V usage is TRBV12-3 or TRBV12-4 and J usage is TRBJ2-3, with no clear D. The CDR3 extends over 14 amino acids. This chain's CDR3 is CTSSLVARPDTQYF. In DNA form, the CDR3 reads TGTACCAGCAGTTTGGTCGCCAGACCGGATACGCAGTATTTT.

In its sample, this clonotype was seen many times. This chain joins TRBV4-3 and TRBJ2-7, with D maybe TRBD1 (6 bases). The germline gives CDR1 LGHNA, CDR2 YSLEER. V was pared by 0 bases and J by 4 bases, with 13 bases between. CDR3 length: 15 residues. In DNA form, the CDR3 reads TGCGCCAGCAGCCAAGAGTATGGACAGATTTACGAGCAGTACTTC. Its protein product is CASSQEYGQIYEQYF.

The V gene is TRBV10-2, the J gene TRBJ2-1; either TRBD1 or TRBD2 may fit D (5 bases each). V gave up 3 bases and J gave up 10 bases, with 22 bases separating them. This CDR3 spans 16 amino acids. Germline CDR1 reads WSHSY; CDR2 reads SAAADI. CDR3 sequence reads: CASSDGHPGAYEEQFF. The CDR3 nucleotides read TGCGCCAGCAGTGACGGTCACCCCGGGGCGTATGAAGAGCAGTTCTTC.

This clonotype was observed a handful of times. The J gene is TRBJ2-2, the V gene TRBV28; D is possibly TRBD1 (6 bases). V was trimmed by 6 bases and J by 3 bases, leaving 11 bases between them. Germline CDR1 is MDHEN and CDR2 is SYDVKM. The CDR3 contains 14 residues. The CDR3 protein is CASRQGQYTGELFF. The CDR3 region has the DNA TGTGCCAGCAGACAGGGCCAGTACACCGGGGAGCTGTTTTTT.

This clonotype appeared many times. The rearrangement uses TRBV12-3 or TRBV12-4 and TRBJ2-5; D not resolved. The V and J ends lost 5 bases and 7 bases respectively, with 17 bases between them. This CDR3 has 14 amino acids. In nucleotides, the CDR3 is TGTGCCAGCAGTCCCCGGGTCCGGTCTACGACCCAGTACTTC. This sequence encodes CASSPRVRSTTQYF.

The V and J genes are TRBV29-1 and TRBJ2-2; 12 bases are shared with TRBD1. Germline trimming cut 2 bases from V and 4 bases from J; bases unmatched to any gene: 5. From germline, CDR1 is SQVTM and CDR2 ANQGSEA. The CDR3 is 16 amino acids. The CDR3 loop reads CSVEMTGQGATGELFF. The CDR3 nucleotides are TGCAGCGTTGAAATGACGGGACAGGGGGCCACCGGGGAGCTGTTTTTT.

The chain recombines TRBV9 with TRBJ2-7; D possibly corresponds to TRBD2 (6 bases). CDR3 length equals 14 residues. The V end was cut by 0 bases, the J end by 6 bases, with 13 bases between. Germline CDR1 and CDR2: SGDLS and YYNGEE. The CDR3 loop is CASSVEMGTGEQYF. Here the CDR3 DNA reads TGTGCCAGCAGCGTAGAAATGGGGACTGGCGAGCAGTACTTC.